These T cell receptor beta chains were read from a single sample in a study of neurological immune-mediated disorders. TCRdb re-called the 5' RACE reads through MiXCR, storing one row per CDR3 protein. The sample lists around 56,000 distinct CDR3 sequences; 20% to 30% were seen once. Sequencing was done on a sample of PBMCs. These TCRs come from a man aged 60-69 years with HTLV-1-associated myelopathy (HAM/TSP). Each CDR3 is given with its conserved first and last residue. D genes are given only for firm matches. The listing skips clone size in some rows; elsewhere it reads once, few, many or a size class.

D gene: .
V gene: TRBV7-2
clone size: many
J gene: TRBJ2-5
CDR3 protein: CASSPTGGAEETQYF
CDR3 DNA: TGTGCCAGCAGCCCGACAGGAGGGGCAGAAGAGACCCAGTACTTC

D gene: .
V gene: TRBV20-1
clone size: many
J gene: TRBJ1-1
CDR3 protein: CSASILRGETEAFF
CDR3 DNA: TGCAGTGCTAGCATTCTCCGGGGGGAGACTGAAGCTTTCTTT

D gene: .
V gene: TRBV15
clone size: many
J gene: TRBJ1-2
CDR3 protein: CATSRDPLNDYGYTF
CDR3 DNA: TGTGCCACCAGCAGAGATCCACTGAACGACTATGGCTACACCTTC

D gene: .
V gene: TRBV7-9
clone size: many
J gene: TRBJ2-7
CDR3 protein: CASSGYEQYF
CDR3 DNA: TGTGCCAGCAGTGGCTACGAGCAGTACTTC

D gene: .
V gene: TRBV29-1
clone size: many
J gene: TRBJ2-1
CDR3 protein: CSVEEAGMGNEQFF
CDR3 DNA: TGCAGCGTTGAAGAGGCGGGAATGGGCAATGAGCAGTTCTTC

D gene: TRBD2
V gene: TRBV9
clone size: many
J gene: TRBJ2-1
CDR3 protein: CASSVAELAGVGEQFF
CDR3 DNA: TGTGCCAGCAGCGTAGCGGAACTAGCGGGGGTAGGTGAGCAGTTCTTC

D gene: TRBD1
V gene: TRBV6-6
clone size: many
J gene: TRBJ1-5
CDR3 protein: CASSFGQGNQPQHF
CDR3 DNA: TGTGCCAGCAGTTTTGGACAGGGCAATCAGCCCCAGCATTTT

D gene: TRBD1
V gene: TRBV2
clone size: many
J gene: TRBJ2-5
CDR3 protein: CASSVHRGQETQYF
CDR3 DNA: TGTGCCAGCAGTGTTCACAGGGGCCAAGAGACCCAGTACTTC

D gene: TRBD1
V gene: TRBV7-6
clone size: .
J gene: TRBJ2-3
CDR3 protein: CASSLGTGTSDTQYF
CDR3 DNA: TGTGCCAGCAGCTTAGGGACAGGGACCTCCGATACGCAGTATTTT

D gene: .
V gene: TRBV20-1
clone size: many
J gene: TRBJ2-3
CDR3 protein: CSALGLRATDTQYF
CDR3 DNA: TGCAGTGCACTTGGACTGCGGGCCACAGATACGCAGTATTTT

D gene: .
V gene: TRBV5-5
clone size: .
J gene: TRBJ1-6
CDR3 protein: CASSLRAGNSPLHF
CDR3 DNA: TGTGCCAGCAGCTTAAGGGCAGGCAATTCACCCCTCCACTTT